These T cell receptor beta chains were read from a single sample in a study of cytomegalovirus exposure and HLA in healthy donors. TCRdb's copy holds only in-frame clones and misses some; the assay was immunoSEQ multiplex PCR. This repertoire shows some 180,000 clones, 76% found once; its top ten account for under 3%. Source material: PBMCs. The source of these receptors is a woman aged 25-40 years in good health and CMV-seropositive. Each CDR3 is given with its conserved first and last residue. A D gene is named only where the DNA matches it firmly. Size values are once, few and many counts, or a class for expanded clones, and some rows have none.

size,D,J,V,CDR3,DNA
few,NA,TRBJ1-2,TRBV19,CASSQRQRENYGYTF,TGTGCCAGTAGTCAGAGGCAAAGGGAGAACTATGGCTACACCTTC
NA,TRBD2,TRBJ2-3,TRBV27,CASSLSGLAGSVTNTQYF,TGTGCCAGCAGTTTATCGGGACTAGCGGGTTCGGTCACCAATACGCAGTATTTT
NA,NA,TRBJ2-2,TRBV9,CASSVVLGGPGELFF,TGTGCCAGCAGCGTAGTCCTGGGGGGTCCCGGGGAGCTGTTTTTT
NA,TRBD1,TRBJ1-2,TRBV6-1,CASGDRAPLNYGYTF,TGTGCCAGCGGGGACAGGGCCCCTCTTAACTATGGCTACACCTTC
NA,NA,TRBJ1-2,TRBV29-1,CSVDITGQGYGYTF,TGCAGCGTTGATATAACAGGGCAAGGCTATGGCTACACCTTC
once,TRBD2,TRBJ2-7,TRBV28,CASSWDGLVEQYF,TGTGCCAGCAGTTGGGACGGACTAGTGGAGCAGTACTTC
NA,NA,TRBJ2-3,TRBV5-6,CASSWGRRTDTQYF,TGTGCCAGCAGCTGGGGCAGACGCACAGATACGCAGTATTTT
NA,TRBD1,TRBJ2-7,TRBV2,CASRGQGYEQYF,TGTGCCAGCAGGGGACAGGGCTACGAGCAGTACTTC
NA,TRBD2,TRBJ2-3,TRBV5-1,CASSSTSGGPGSDTQYF,TGCGCCAGCAGCTCTACTAGCGGGGGCCCCGGTTCAGATACGCAGTATTTT
NA,TRBD1,TRBJ1-5,TRBV2,CASRGQINQPQHF,TGTGCCAGCAGGGGACAGATCAATCAGCCCCAGCATTTT
NA,TRBD1,TRBJ2-7,TRBV7-2,CASSLGGTGTYEQYF,TGTGCCAGCAGCTTAGGCGGGACAGGGACGTACGAGCAGTACTTC
NA,NA,TRBJ2-7,TRBV6-1,CASSSLPFYEQYF,TGTGCCAGCAGTTCACTTCCTTTCTACGAGCAGTACTTC
NA,TRBD2,TRBJ2-2,TRBV7-3,CASSLTLAGGTGELFF,TGTGCCAGCAGCTTAACACTAGCGGGGGGGACCGGGGAGCTGTTTTTT
NA,TRBD1,TRBJ2-2,TRBV7-9,CSSSPRTGDTGELFF,TGTTCCAGCAGCCCCCGGACAGGGGACACCGGGGAGCTGTTTTTT
few,TRBD1,TRBJ1-3,TRBV5-4,CASSMGQGADTIYF,TGTGCCAGCAGCATGGGACAGGGGGCAGACACCATATATTTT
NA,NA,TRBJ2-1,TRBV5-1,CASSLVGGHSYNEQFF,TGCGCCAGCAGCTTGGTCGGGGGTCACTCCTACAATGAGCAGTTCTTC
few,NA,TRBJ1-1,TRBV7-2,CASSLDRNTEAFF,TGTGCCAGCAGCCTTGACAGAAACACTGAAGCTTTCTTT
once,NA,TRBJ1-6,TRBV28,CASSLPLQGSALHF,TGTGCCAGCAGTTTACCCCTACAGGGCTCTGCCCTCCACTTT
NA,TRBD1,TRBJ2-7,TRBV28,CATLPDRGREYEQYF,TGTGCCACCCTCCCGGACAGGGGGCGCGAGTACGAGCAGTACTTC
NA,NA,TRBJ1-2,TRBV5-6,CASNTPGVHYGYTF,TGTGCCAGCAACACTCCCGGGGTGCACTATGGCTACACCTTC
NA,NA,TRBJ2-5,TRBV18,CASSETGALKGTQYF,TGTGCCAGCTCGGAGACAGGCGCCTTAAAGGGGACCCAGTACTTC
NA,NA,TRBJ2-2,TRBV10-3,CAVRGLNTGELFF,TGTGCCGTTCGGGGACTTAACACCGGGGAGCTGTTTTTT
NA,NA,TRBJ1-3,TRBV4-1,CASSQREDQGRDTIYF,TGCGCCAGCAGCCAACGAGAGGATCAGGGTCGAGACACCATATATTTT
NA,NA,TRBJ1-4,TRBV7-9,CASRKGQSTTNEKLFF,TGTGCCAGCAGAAAAGGACAGAGTACAACTAATGAAAAACTGTTTTTT
NA,TRBD1,TRBJ2-3,TRBV7-2,CASSLLPTGGGTDTQYF,TGTGCCAGCAGCTTACTACCCACAGGGGGCGGCACAGATACGCAGTATTTT
NA,NA,TRBJ2-6,TRBV7-9,CASSPDIYSGANVLTF,TGTGCCAGCAGCCCCGACATTTACTCTGGGGCCAACGTCCTGACTTTC
NA,TRBD1,TRBJ1-6,TRBV7-9,CASSAGTDNSPLHF,TGTGCCAGCAGCGCAGGGACAGATAATTCACCCCTCCACTTT
NA,TRBD1,TRBJ1-2,TRBV5-4,CASSSTDRARGYTF,TGTGCCAGCAGCTCTACTGACAGGGCACGGGGCTACACCTTC
NA,TRBD1,TRBJ1-5,TRBV18,CASSQKGQGNQPQHF,TGTGCCAGCTCCCAGAAGGGACAGGGGAACCAGCCCCAGCATTTT
few,TRBD1,TRBJ1-4,TRBV2,CASSGTGGMGELFF,TGTGCCAGCAGTGGGACAGGGGGAATGGGAGAACTGTTTTTT
NA,NA,TRBJ2-4,TRBV12-2,CASRLAQAGRNIQYF,TGTGCAAGTCGCTTAGCGCAGGCGGGGAGAAACATTCAGTACTTC
few,TRBD2,TRBJ2-3,TRBV30,CAWSLPRGGPGGTDTQYF,TGTGCCTGGAGCCTTCCCCGTGGAGGGCCGGGGGGTACAGATACGCAGTATTTT
NA,TRBD2,TRBJ2-3,TRBV10-2,CASSAGLAGSTDTQYF,TGCGCCAGCAGTGCGGGACTAGCGGGGAGCACAGATACGCAGTATTTT
NA,NA,TRBJ1-2,TRBV5-1,CASTPGEGVGYTF,TGCGCCAGCACCCCGGGGGAGGGTGTTGGCTACACCTTC
NA,TRBD2,TRBJ2-1,TRBV30,CAWSRLAGGAHNNEQFF,TGTGCCTGGAGTCGACTAGCGGGCGGTGCCCATAACAATGAGCAGTTCTTC
once,TRBD1,TRBJ2-7,TRBV6-5,CASSYSGQGAYEQYF,TGTGCCAGCAGTTACTCGGGACAGGGTGCCTACGAGCAGTACTTC
NA,TRBD1,TRBJ2-7,TRBV27,CASSLDRGLSYEQYF,TGTGCCAGCAGTCTGGACAGGGGTTTGTCCTACGAGCAGTACTTC
NA,NA,TRBJ2-5,TRBV4-2,CASSQDQTRETQYF,TGTGCCAGCAGCCAAGACCAGACACGAGAGACCCAGTACTTC
NA,NA,TRBJ1-1,TRBV9,CASSLDDRMNTEAFF,TGTGCCAGCAGCTTAGACGACAGAATGAACACTGAAGCTTTCTTT
NA,TRBD1,TRBJ2-7,TRBV11-3,CASSKGQTYEQYF,TGTGCCAGCAGCAAGGGACAGACCTACGAGCAGTACTTC
few,NA,TRBJ1-2,TRBV28,CASSLFSYGYTF,TGTGCCAGCAGTTTATTCAGCTATGGCTACACCTTC
NA,TRBD2,TRBJ2-7,TRBV7-2,CASSLERGGHEQYF,TGTGCCAGCAGCTTAGAGCGGGGGGGCCACGAGCAGTACTTC
few,NA,TRBJ1-2,TRBV9,CASSVAADYGYTF,TGTGCCAGCAGCGTAGCTGCGGACTATGGCTACACCTTC
NA,NA,TRBJ2-7,TRBV19,CASSIGGKWDEQYF,TGTGCCAGTAGTATCGGGGGTAAATGGGACGAGCAGTACTTC
NA,TRBD1,TRBJ1-2,TRBV5-1,CASSRGGQGGYTF,TGCGCCAGCAGCCGAGGGGGCCAAGGTGGCTACACCTTC
NA,NA,TRBJ2-7,TRBV7-8,CASSLQVPYEQYF,TGTGCCAGCAGCTTACAGGTTCCCTACGAGCAGTACTTC
medium-sized,TRBD1,TRBJ1-4,TRBV25-1,CASSSQGESEKLFF,TGTGCCAGCAGTTCACAGGGGGAGTCGGAAAAACTGTTTTTT
few,NA,TRBJ1-2,TRBV6-6,CASSYPQAGNYGYTF,TGTGCCAGCAGTTACCCCCAGGCAGGGAACTATGGCTACACCTTC
NA,TRBD1,TRBJ2-7,TRBV7-2,CASSPSGTAIPAYEQYF,TGTGCCAGCAGCCCATCCGGGACAGCTATACCCGCCTACGAGCAGTACTTC
NA,NA,TRBJ2-5,TRBV18,CASSPVGRGVETQYF,TGTGCCAGCTCACCAGTCGGCAGGGGAGTAGAGACCCAGTACTTC
NA,NA,TRBJ2-5,TRBV5-6,CATPGAQYF,TGTGCCACCCCGGGGGCCCAGTACTTC
NA,NA,TRBJ1-2,TRBV14,CASSSGTNYGYTF,TGTGCCAGCAGCTCGGGGACTAACTATGGCTACACCTTC